This T cell receptor (beta chain) comes out of a study of response to subunit inactivated influenza vaccine. There are many counts of this clonotype. Its antigen is as yet unknown. TCRdb passed the RT-PCR reads through MiXCR, listing each CDR3 protein once. The sample records about 500,000 distinct CDR3 sequences, approximately 16% being singletons. Points from the study as a whole: The authors suggested that every seasonal influenza vaccination recruits few new T cells.

This receptor was identified in a man between 50 and 70 years old who received an inactivated influenza vaccine. The sample was CD4+ T cells sorted from PBMCs, taken around 25 months after vaccination.

The CDR3 sequence: CASSQGVSYEQYF. Written as DNA, the CDR3 is TGTGCCAGCAGCCAAGGTGTCTCCTACGAGCAGTACTTC. The chain employs TRBV4-2 and TRBJ2-7; no firm D call. The CDR3 is 13 amino acids. The ends were cut back, 1 base at V and 0 bases at J, with 4 bases in the middle. CDR1 is LGHNA and CDR2 is YNFKEQ in the germline V gene.